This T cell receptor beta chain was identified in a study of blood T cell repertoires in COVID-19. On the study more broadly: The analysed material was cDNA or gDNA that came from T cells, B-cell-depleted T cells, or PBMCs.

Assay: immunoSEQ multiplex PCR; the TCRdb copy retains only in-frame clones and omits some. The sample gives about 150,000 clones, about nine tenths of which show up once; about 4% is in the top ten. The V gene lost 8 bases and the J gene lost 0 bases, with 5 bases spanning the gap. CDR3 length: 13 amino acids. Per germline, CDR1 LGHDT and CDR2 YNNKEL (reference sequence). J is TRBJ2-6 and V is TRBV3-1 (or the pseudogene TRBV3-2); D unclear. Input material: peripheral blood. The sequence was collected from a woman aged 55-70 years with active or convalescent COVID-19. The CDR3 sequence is CASQASGANVLTF. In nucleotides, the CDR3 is TGTGCCAGCCAGGCCTCTGGGGCCAACGTCCTGACTTTC.